The entry below describes one T cell receptor (beta chain). What it binds is unknown. The data originate from a study of regulatory and conventional T cells in RAG deficiency. Regarding the study as a whole: Shannon entropy fell and Simpson indices rose in RAG-deficient patients.

This table comes from immunoSEQ multiplex PCR, and its TCRdb copy is limited to in-frame clones, with some not included. This table has about 50,000 clones, about 87% appearing once. CDR1 SGHTA and CDR2 FQGTGA come from the germline V gene. Trimming pared 6 bases from V and 1 base from J, leaving 12 bases between. This CDR3 has 14 residues. The sorted conventional CD4+ T cells were CD25-low and CD127-high, with genomic DNA sequenced. These data were likewise used in another study, on regulatory T cells. In that study: Amplification used 52 TRBV primers and 13 TRBJ primers. Skewed V and J usage and few unique V-J pairs marked patient repertoires, most in Tregs.

This clonotype was obtained from a human donor in good health. Sequencing was performed on CD4+ effector T cells sorted from blood. The chain carries TRBV7-3 and TRBJ1-1; D ambiguous. The CDR3 protein is CASREQMTNTEAFF. CDR3 nucleotide sequence: TGTGCCAGCAGGGAACAGATGACGAACACTGAAGCTTTCTTT.